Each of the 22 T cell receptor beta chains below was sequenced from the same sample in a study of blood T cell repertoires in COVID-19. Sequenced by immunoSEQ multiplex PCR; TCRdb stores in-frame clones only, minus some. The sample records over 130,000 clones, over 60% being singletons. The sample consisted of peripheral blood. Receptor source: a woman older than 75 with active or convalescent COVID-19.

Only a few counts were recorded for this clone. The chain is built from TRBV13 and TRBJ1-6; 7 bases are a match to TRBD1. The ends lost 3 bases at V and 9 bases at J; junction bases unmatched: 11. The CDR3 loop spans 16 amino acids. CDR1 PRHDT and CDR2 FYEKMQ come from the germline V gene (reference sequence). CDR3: CASSFLRGKRTSPLHF. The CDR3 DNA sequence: TGTGCCAGCAGCTTCCTCAGGGGGAAACGGACTTCACCCCTCCACTTT.

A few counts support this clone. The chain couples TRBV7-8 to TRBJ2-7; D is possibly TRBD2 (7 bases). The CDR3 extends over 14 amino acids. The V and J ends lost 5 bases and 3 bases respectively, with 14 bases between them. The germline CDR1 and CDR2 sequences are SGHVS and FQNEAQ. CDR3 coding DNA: TGTGCCAGCAGCCCCTCCGGGGGGCTCTACGAGCAGTACTTC. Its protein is CASSPSGGLYEQYF.

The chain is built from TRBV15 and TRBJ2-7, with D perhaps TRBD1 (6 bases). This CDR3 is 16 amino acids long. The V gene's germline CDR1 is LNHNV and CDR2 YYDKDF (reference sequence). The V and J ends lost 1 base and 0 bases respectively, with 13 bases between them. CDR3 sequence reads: CATSRVGGGSSYEQYF. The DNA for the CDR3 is TGTGCCACCAGCAGAGTCGGTGGGGGCAGCTCCTACGAGCAGTACTTC. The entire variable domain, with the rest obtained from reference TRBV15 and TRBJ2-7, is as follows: DAMVIQNPRYQVTQFGKPVTLSCSQTLNHNVMYWYQQKSSQAPKLLFHYYDKDFNNEADTPDNFQSRRPNTSFCFLDIRSPGLGDTAMYLCATSRVGGGSSYEQYFGPGTRLTVT.

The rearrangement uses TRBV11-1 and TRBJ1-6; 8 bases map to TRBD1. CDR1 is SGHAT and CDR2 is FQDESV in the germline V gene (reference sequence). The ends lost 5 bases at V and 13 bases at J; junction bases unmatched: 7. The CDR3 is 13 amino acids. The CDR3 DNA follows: TGTGCCAGCAGCAAGGACAGGGTATCTCCCCTCCACTTT. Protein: CASSKDRVSPLHF.

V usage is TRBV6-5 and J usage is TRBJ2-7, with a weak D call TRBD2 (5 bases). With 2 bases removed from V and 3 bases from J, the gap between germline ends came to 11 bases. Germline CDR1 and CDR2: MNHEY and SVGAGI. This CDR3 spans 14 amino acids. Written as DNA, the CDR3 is TGTGCCAGCAGTTACGGGGTCGGGGTCTACGAGCAGTACTTC. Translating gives CASSYGVGVYEQYF.

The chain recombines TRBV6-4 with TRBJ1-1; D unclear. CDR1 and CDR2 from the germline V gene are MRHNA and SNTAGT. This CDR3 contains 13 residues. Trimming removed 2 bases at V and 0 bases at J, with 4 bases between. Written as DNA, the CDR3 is TGTGCCAGCAGTGACACAGTGAACACTGAAGCTTTCTTT. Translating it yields CASSDTVNTEAFF.

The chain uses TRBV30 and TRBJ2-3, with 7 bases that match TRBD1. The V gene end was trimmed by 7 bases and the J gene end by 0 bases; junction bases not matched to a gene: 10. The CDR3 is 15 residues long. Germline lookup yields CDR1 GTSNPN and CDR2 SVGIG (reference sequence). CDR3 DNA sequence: TGTGCCTACACAAGGGGGCCGGGTAGCACAGATACGCAGTATTTT. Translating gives CAYTRGPGSTDTQYF.

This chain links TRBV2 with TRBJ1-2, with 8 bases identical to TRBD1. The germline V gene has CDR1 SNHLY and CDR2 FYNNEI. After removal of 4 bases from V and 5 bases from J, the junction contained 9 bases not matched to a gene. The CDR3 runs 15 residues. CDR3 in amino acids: CASSVDRVNLYGYTF. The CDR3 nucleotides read TGTGCCAGCAGTGTGGACAGGGTAAATCTATATGGCTACACCTTC.

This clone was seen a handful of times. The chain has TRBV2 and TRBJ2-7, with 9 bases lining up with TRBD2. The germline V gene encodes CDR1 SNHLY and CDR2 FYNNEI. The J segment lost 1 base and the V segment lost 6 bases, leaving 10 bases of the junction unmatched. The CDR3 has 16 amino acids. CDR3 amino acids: CASRRMGTSSSYEQYF. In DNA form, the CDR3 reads TGTGCCAGCAGGAGGATGGGGACTAGCTCATCCTACGAGCAGTACTTC.

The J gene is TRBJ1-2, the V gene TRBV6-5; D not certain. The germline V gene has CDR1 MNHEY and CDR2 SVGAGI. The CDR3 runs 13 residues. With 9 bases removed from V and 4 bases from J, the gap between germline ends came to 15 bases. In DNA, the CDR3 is TGTGCCAGTTCCGCCGGGTCCGCCTATGGCTACACCTTC. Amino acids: CASSAGSAYGYTF.

This CDR3 is CASSGNRTFSNQPQHF. DNA of the CDR3: TGTGCCAGCAGTGGGAACAGGACCTTTAGCAATCAGCCCCAGCATTTT. The J gene is TRBJ1-5, the V gene TRBV2, with D perhaps matching TRBD1 (5 bases). The CDR3 contains 16 residues. V lost 4 bases and J lost 0, with 13 bases in between. CDR1 and CDR2 from the germline V gene are SNHLY and FYNNEI.

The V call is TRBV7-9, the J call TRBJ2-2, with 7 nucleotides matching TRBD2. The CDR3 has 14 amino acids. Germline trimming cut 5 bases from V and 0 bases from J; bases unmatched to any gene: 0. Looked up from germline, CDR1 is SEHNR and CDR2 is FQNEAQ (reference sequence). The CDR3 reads CASSAGANTGELFF. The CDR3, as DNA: TGTGCCAGCAGCGCGGGAGCGAACACCGGGGAGCTGTTTTTT.

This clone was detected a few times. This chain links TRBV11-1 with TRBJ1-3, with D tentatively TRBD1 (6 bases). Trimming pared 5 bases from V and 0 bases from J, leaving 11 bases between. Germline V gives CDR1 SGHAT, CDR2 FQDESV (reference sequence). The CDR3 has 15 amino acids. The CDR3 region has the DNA TGTGCCAGCAGCGACAGGAGGTACTCTGGAAACACCATATATTTT. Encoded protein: CASSDRRYSGNTIYF. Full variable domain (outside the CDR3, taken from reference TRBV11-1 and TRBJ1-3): EAEVAQSPRYKITEKSQAVAFWCDPISGHATLYWYRQILGQGPELLVQFQDESVVDDSQLPKDRFSAERLKGVDSTLKIQPAELGDSAMYLCASSDRRYSGNTIYFGEGSWLTVV.

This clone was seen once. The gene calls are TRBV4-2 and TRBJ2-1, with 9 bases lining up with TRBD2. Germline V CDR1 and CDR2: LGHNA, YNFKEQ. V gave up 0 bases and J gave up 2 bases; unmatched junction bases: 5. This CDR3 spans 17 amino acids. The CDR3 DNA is TGTGCCAGCAGCCAAGAAGTAGCGGGGGCCGCCTACAATGAGCAGTTCTTC. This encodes CASSQEVAGAAYNEQFF.

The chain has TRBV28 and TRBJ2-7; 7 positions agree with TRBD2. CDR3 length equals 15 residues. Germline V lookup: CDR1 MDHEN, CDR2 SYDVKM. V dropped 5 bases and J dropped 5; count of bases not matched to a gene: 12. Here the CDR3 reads CASSLLSGGPHEQYF. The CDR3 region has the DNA TGTGCCAGCAGTCTCCTATCGGGGGGACCCCACGAGCAGTACTTC.

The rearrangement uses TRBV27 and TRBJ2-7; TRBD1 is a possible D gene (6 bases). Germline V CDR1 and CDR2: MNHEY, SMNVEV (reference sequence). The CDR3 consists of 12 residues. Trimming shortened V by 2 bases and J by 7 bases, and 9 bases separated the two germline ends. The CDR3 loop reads CASSLQGQEQYF. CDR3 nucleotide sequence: TGTGCCAGCAGTTTACAAGGACAGGAGCAGTACTTC.

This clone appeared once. CDR3 coding DNA: TGCGCCAGCAGCCCGCCTAACGGACAGGGTAAAGCTAACTATGGCTACACCTTC. Translated: CASSPPNGQGKANYGYTF. The chain carries TRBV4-1 and TRBJ1-2, with 8 bases matching TRBD1. CDR1 and CDR2 from the germline V gene are MGHRA and YSYEKL. The V gene end was trimmed by 4 bases and the J gene end by 0 bases; junction bases not matched to a gene: 13. The CDR3 consists of 18 residues.

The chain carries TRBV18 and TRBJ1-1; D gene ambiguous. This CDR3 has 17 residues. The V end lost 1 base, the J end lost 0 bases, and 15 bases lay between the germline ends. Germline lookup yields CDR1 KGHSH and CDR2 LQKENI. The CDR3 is CASSPLAVSSLNTEAFF. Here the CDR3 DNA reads TGTGCCAGCTCACCACTCGCGGTTTCCAGTTTGAACACTGAAGCTTTCTTT. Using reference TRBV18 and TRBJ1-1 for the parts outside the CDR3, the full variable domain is NAGVMQNPRHLVRRRGQEARLRCSPMKGHSHVYWYRQLPEEGLKFMVYLQKENIIDESGMPKERFSAEFPKEGPSILRIQQVVRGDSAAYFCASSPLAVSSLNTEAFFGQGTRLTVV.

This chain's CDR3 is CASSLAGRKDSPLHF. CDR3 in DNA: TGTGCCAGCAGCTTGGCGGGGAGAAAAGATTCACCCCTCCACTTT. The V gene is TRBV9, the J gene TRBJ1-6; the D is unclear. Trimming shortened V by 4 bases and J by 8 bases, and 16 bases separated the two germline ends. The CDR3 totals 15 residues. Looked up from germline, CDR1 is SGDLS and CDR2 is YYNGEE.

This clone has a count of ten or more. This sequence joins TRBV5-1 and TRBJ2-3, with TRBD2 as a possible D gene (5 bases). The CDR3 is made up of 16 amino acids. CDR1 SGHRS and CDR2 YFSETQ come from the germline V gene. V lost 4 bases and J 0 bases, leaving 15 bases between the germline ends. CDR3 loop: CASSPPSLASTDTQYF. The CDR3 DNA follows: TGCGCCAGCAGCCCGCCCTCCCTAGCCAGCACAGATACGCAGTATTTT.

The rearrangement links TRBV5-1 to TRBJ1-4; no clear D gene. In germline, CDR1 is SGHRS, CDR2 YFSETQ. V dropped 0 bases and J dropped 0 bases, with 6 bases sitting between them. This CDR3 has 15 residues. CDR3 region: CASSLGTATNEKLFF. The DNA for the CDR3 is TGCGCCAGCAGCTTGGGAACAGCAACTAATGAAAAACTGTTTTTT.

This chain's CDR3 is CASSHSIEGYGYTF. For the CDR3, the DNA is TGTGCCAGCTCCCACAGTATCGAGGGATATGGCTACACCTTC. This chain connects TRBV18 to TRBJ1-2; D is unresolved. Between the trimmed V and J ends, which lost 6 bases and 5 bases, there was a span of 16 bases. The CDR3 consists of 14 residues. Germline loops: CDR1 KGHSH, CDR2 LQKENI.